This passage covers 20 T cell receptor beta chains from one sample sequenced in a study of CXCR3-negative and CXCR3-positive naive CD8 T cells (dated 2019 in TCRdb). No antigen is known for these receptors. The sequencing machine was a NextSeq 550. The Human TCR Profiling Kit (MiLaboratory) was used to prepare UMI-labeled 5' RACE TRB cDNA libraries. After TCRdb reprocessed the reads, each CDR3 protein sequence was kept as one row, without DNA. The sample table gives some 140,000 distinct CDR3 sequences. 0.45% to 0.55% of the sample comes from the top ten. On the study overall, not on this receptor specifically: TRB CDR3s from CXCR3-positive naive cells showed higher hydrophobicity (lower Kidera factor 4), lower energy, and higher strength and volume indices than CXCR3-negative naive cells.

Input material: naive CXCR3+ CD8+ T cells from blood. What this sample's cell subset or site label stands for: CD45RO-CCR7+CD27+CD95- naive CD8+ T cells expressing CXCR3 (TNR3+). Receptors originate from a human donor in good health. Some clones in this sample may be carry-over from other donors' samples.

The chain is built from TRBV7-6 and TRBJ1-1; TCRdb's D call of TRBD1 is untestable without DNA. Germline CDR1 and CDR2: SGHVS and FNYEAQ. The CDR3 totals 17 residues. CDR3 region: CASSLAPARYTNTEAFF.

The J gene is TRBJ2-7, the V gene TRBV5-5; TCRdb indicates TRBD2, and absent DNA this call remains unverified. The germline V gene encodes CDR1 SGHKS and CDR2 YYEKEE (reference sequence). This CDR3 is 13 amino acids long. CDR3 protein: CASSLGRDYILDF.

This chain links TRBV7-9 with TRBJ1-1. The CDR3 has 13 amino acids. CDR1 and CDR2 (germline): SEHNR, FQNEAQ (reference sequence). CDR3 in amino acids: CASSLDSLPEAFF.

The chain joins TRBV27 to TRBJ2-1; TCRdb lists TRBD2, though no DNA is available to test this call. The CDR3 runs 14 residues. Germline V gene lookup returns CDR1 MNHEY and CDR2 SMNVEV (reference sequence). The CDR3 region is CASSLGLAGSEQFF.

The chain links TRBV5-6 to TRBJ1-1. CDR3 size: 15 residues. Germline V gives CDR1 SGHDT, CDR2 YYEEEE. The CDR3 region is CASSPGVRPYTEAFF.

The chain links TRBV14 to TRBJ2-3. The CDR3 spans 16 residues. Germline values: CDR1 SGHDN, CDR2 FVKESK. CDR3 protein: CASSQRAWGRPDTQYF. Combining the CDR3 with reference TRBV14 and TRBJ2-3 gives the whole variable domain EAGVTQFPSHSVIEKGQTVTLRCDPISGHDNLYWYRRVMGKEIKFLLHFVKESKQDESGMPNNRFLAERTGGTYSTLKVQPAELEDSGVYFCASSQRAWGRPDTQYFGPGTRLTVL.

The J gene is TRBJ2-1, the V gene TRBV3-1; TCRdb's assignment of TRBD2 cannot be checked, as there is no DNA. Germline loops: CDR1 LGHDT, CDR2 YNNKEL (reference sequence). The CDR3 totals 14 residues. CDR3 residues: CASSPSSAEGEQFF.

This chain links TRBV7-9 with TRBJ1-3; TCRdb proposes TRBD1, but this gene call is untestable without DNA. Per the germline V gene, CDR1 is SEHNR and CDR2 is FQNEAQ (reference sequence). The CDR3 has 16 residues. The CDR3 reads CASSSDRRYSGNTIYF.

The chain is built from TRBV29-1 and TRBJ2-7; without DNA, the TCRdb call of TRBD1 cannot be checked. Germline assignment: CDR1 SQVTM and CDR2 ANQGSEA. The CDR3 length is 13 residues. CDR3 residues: CSVDPETDYEQYF.

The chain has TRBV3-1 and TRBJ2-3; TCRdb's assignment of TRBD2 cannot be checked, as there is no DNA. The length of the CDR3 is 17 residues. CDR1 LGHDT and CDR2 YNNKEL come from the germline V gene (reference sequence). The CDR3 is CASSQGQRLAGTDTQYF.

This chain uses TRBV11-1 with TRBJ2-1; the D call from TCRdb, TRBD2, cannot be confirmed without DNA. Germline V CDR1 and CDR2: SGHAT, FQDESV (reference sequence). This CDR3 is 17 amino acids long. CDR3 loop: CASSQHKREGSYNEQFF.

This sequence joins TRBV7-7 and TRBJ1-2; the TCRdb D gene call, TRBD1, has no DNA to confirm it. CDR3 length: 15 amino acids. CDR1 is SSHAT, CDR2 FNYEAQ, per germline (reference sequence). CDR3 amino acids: CASSRVGQGYYGYTF.

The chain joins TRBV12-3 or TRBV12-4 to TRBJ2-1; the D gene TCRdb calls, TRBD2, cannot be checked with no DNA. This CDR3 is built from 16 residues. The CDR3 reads CASIGTSGGDYNEQFF.

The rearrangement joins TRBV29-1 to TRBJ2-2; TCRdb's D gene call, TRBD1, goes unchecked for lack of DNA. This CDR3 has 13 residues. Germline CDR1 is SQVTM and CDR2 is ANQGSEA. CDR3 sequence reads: CSGRDRVAGELFF.

CDR3 sequence reads: CSANPYRAGGNTIYF. The V gene is TRBV20-1, the J gene TRBJ1-3; without DNA, the TCRdb call of TRBD1 cannot be checked. The CDR3 is made up of 15 amino acids. Looked up from germline, CDR1 is DFQATT and CDR2 is SNEGSKA (reference sequence).

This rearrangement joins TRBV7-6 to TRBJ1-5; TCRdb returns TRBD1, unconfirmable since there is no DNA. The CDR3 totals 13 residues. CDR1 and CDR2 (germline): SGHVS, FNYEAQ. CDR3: CATLGTNYQPQHF.

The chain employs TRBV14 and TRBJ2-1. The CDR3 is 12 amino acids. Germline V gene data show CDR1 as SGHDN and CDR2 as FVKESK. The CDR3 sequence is CASSQSWGEQFF.

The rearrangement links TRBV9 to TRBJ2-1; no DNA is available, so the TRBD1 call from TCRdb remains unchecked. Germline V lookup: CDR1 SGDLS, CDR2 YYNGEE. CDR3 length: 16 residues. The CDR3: CASSVRGGPSYNEQFF.

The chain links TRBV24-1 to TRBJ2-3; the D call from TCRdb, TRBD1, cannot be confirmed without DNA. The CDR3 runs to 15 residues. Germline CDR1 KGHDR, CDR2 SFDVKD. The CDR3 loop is CATSDDRGGTDTQYF.

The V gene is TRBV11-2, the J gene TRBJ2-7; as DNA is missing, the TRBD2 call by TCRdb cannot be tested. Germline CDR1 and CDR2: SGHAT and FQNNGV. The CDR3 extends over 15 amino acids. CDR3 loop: CASTLVTGTSYEQYF.